The present T cell receptor beta chain was sequenced within a study of naive and memory T cell subsets. Study-wide findings and caveats: Potentially, T cell activation and differentiation skew this RNA-based measurement.

An oligonucleotide containing a UMI was ligated to the 3' end of TCR cDNA. Ligated cDNA underwent four rounds of PCR with nested alpha and beta constant region primers and SP2. TCRdb redid the calling of the 5' RACE reads with MiXCR, one entry per CDR3 protein. The top ten hold around 2.6% of the sample, which has about 32,000 distinct CDR3 sequences, 16% seen once. Many counts were recorded for this clonotype. Its antigen remains unidentified. The clonotype was recovered from a female donor in good health.

CDR3 protein: CASSSGRSGETQYF. As DNA, the CDR3 is TGTGCCAGCAGCTCCGGACGGAGTGGAGAGACCCAGTACTTC. The chain carries TRBV7-6 and TRBJ2-5, with D uncertain. Germline assignment: CDR1 SGHVS and CDR2 FNYEAQ. The V gene lost 4 bases and the J gene lost 4 bases, with 13 bases spanning the gap. The CDR3 totals 14 residues.